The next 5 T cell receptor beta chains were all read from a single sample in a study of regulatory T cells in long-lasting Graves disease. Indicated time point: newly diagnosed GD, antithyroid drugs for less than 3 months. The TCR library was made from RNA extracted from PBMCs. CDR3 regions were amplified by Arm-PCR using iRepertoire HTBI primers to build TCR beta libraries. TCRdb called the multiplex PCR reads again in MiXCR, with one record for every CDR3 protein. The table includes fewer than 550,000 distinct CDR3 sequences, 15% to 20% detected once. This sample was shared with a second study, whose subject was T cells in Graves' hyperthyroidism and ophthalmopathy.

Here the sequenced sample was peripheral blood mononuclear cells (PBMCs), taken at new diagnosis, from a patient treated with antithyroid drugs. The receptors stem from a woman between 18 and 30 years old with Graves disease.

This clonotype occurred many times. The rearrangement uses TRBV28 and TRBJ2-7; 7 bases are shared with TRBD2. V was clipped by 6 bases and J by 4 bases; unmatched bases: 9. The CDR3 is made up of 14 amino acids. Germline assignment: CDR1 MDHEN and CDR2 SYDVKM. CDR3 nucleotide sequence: TGTGCCAGCAGCCCCGGGACTATACAATACGAGCAGTACTTC. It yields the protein CASSPGTIQYEQYF.

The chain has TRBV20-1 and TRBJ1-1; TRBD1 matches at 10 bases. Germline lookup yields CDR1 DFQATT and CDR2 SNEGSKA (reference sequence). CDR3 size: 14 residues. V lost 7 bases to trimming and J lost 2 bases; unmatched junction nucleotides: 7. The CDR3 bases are TGCAGTGTCGGGACAGGGGTTGCCAACACTGAAGCTTTCTTT. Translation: CSVGTGVANTEAFF.

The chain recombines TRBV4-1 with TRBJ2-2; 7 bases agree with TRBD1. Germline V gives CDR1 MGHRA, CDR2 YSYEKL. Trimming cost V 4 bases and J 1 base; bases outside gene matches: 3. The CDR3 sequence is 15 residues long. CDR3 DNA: TGCGCCAGCAGCCCCGACAGGGAGAACACCGGGGAGCTGTTTTTT. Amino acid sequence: CASSPDRENTGELFF.

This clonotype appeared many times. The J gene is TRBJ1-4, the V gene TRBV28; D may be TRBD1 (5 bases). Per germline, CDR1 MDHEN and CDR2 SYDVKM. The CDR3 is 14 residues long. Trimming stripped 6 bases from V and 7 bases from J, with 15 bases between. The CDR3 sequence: CASSARDGSEKLFF. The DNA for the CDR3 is TGTGCCAGCAGCGCTCGGGACGGTTCTGAAAAACTGTTTTTT.

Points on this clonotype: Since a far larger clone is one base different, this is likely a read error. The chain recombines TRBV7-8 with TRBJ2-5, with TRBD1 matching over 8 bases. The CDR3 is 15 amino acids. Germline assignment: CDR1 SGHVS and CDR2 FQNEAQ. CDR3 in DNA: TGTGCCAGCAGCTCCGGACAGGGTACTCGAGAGACCAAGTACTTC. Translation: CASSSGQGTRETKYF.